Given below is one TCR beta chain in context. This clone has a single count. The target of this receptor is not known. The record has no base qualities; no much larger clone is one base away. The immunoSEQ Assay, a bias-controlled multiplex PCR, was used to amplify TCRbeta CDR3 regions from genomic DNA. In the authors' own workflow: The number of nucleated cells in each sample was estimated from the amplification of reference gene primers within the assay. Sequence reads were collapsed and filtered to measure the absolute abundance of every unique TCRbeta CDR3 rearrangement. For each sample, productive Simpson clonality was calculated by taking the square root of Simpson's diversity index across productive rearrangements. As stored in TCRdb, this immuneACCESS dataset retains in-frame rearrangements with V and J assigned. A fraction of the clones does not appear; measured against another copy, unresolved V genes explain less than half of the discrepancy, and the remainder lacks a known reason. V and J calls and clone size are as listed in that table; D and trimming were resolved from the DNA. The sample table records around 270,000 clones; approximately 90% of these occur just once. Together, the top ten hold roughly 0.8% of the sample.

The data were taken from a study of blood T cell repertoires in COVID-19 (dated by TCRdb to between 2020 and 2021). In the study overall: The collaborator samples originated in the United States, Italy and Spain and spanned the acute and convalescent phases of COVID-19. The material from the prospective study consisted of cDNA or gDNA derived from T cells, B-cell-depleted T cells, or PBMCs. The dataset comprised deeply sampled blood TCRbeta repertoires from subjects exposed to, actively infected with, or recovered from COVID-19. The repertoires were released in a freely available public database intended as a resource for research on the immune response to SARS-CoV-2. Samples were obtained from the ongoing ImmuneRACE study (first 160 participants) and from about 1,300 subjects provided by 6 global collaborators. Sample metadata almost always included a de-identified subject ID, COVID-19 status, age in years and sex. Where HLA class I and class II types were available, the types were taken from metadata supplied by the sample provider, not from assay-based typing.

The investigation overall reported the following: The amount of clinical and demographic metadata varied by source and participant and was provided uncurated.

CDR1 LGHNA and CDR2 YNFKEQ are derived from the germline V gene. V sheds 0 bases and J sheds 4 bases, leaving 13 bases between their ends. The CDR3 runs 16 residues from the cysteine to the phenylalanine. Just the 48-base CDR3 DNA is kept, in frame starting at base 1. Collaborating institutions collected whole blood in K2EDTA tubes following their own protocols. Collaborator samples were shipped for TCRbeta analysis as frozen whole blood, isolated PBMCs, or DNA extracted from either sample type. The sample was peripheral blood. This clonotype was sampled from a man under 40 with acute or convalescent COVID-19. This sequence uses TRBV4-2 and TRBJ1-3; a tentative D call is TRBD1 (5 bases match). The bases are TGTGCCAGCAGCCAAGATGACCCTGCAGGGGGAAACACCATATATTTT. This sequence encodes CASSQDDPAGGNTIYF.